A single sample gave rise to the 20 T cell receptor beta chains below, sequenced in a study of OX40 agonist ivuxolimab in advanced cancers. TCRdb's copy holds only in-frame clones and misses some; the assay was immunoSEQ multiplex PCR. This sample carries about 56,000 clones, 75% to 90% of them seen once, and the ten largest clones take 11%. The starting material was CD4+ or CD8+ T cells sorted from blood, obtained in a trial of the OX40 agonist ivuxolimab. The source is an adult with an advanced solid tumor such as melanoma, head and neck, liver or kidney cancer.

The V gene is TRBV10-3, the J gene TRBJ1-2, with a possible D match to TRBD1 (6 bases). The V gene lost 3 bases and the J gene lost 3 bases, with 11 bases spanning the gap. This CDR3 has 14 amino acids. Germline V gene data show CDR1 as ENHRY and CDR2 as SYGVKD. The CDR3 bases are TGTGCCATCAGTGACCTACAGGGAGACTATGGCTACACCTTC. It specifies CAISDLQGDYGYTF.

The V gene is TRBV7-3, the J gene TRBJ2-3; D unresolved. The V gene lost 7 bases and the J gene lost 6 bases, with 17 bases spanning the gap. This CDR3 is built from 14 residues. In germline, CDR1 is SGHTA, CDR2 FQGTGA. CDR3 residues: CASKQEAYLDTQYF. CDR3 DNA sequence: TGTGCCAGCAAACAAGAGGCCTACCTGGATACGCAGTATTTT. Filled out from reference TRBV7-3 and TRBJ2-3, the complete variable domain reads GAGVSQTPSNKVTEKGKYVELRCDPISGHTALYWYRQSLGQGPEFLIYFQGTGAADDSGLPNDRFFAVRPEGSVSTLKIQRTERGDSAVYLCASKQEAYLDTQYFGPGTRLTVL.

The chain employs TRBV6-5 and TRBJ1-6; D perhaps matches TRBD1 (5 bases). The CDR3 spans 15 residues. Germline loops: CDR1 MNHEY, CDR2 SVGAGI. V was shortened by 5 bases and J by 7 bases, with 15 bases between the two germline ends. CDR3 nucleotides: TGTGCCAGCAGTCGAAAGGGACGGGAAAATTCACCCCTCCACTTT. Its protein is CASSRKGRENSPLHF.

The chain is built from TRBV5-1 and TRBJ2-1; 7 bases line up with TRBD2. With V trimmed by 0 bases and J by 6 bases, 3 bases remained unmatched. The length of the CDR3 is 14 residues. CDR1 and CDR2 from the germline V gene are SGHRS and YFSETQ. The CDR3: CASSLGGRSNEQFF. The CDR3 DNA sequence: TGCGCCAGCAGCTTGGGCGGGAGAAGCAATGAGCAGTTCTTC.

V usage is TRBV25-1 and J usage is TRBJ1-1, with a possible D match to TRBD1 (6 bases). The CDR3 loop spans 13 amino acids. Germline CDR1 and CDR2: MGHDK and SYGVNS. The ends were cut back, 6 bases at V and 1 base at J, with 9 bases in the middle. CDR3 amino acids: CASSPGQNTEAFF. CDR3 DNA sequence: TGTGCCAGCAGCCCGGGACAGAACACTGAAGCTTTCTTT.

The chain has TRBV2 and TRBJ2-7; D is possibly TRBD2 (6 bases). From germline, CDR1 is SNHLY and CDR2 FYNNEI. V lost 9 bases and J 1 base, leaving 10 bases between the germline ends. The CDR3 contains 12 residues. The CDR3 sequence is CASGGLSYEQYF. In nucleotides, the CDR3 is TGTGCCAGTGGGGGGTTATCCTACGAGCAGTACTTC.

The gene calls are TRBV18 and TRBJ2-7; 10 bases align to TRBD2. The CDR3 is made up of 15 amino acids. Trimming removed 3 bases from V and 2 bases from J; junction bases left unmatched: 4. The germline V gene encodes CDR1 KGHSH and CDR2 LQKENI. The CDR3 sequence is CASSPGLAGAYEQYF. DNA of the CDR3: TGTGCCAGCTCACCGGGGCTAGCGGGAGCCTACGAGCAGTACTTC.

The sample holds one count of this clone. The chain employs TRBV27 and TRBJ2-1; TRBD2 matches 8 bases. Looked up from germline, CDR1 is MNHEY and CDR2 is SMNVEV (reference sequence). The V segment lost 6 bases and the J segment 7 bases; nucleotides outside the gene matches: 11. This CDR3 is built from 15 residues. The CDR3 region has the DNA TGTGCCAGCAGCCAGTATGGCGGGGGGTTTAATGAGCAGTTCTTC. As protein: CASSQYGGGFNEQFF.

V gene TRBV28 combines with J gene TRBJ1-2; D gene unclear. The CDR3 covers 13 residues. Per germline, CDR1 MDHEN and CDR2 SYDVKM. Trimming stripped 1 base from V and 5 bases from J, with 8 bases between. In nucleotides, the CDR3 is TGTGCCAGCAGTTTATCCGCCCAGTATGGCTACACCTTC. It is translated as CASSLSAQYGYTF.

This clone was recorded only once. The V and J genes are TRBV30 and TRBJ2-7; D is undetermined. This CDR3 has 11 amino acids. Trimming shortened V by 2 bases and J by 3 bases, and 5 bases separated the two germline ends. Germline CDR1 is GTSNPN and CDR2 is SVGIG (reference sequence). Here the CDR3 DNA reads TGTGCCTGGAGTACGAACTACGAGCAGTACTTC. It specifies CAWSTNYEQYF.

This clone came up once. Here the CDR3 reads CAISPTSGIGNEQYF. CDR3 sequence (DNA): TGTGCCATCAGTCCTACTAGCGGGATAGGTAACGAGCAGTACTTC. The rearrangement joins TRBV10-3 to TRBJ2-7; TRBD2 matches at 10 bases. This CDR3 has 15 residues. Germline V gives CDR1 ENHRY, CDR2 SYGVKD. The junction had 9 bases not matched to a gene; V was cut back by 5 bases and J by 5 bases.

In this sample, this clone turned up once. V gene TRBV10-3 combines with J gene TRBJ2-1; TRBD2 might be the D (5 bases). The CDR3 loop spans 13 amino acids. Germline loops: CDR1 ENHRY, CDR2 SYGVKD. Trimming shortened V by 8 bases and J by 3 bases, and 11 bases separated the two germline ends. Here the CDR3 reads CAIGPGNYNEQFF. DNA of the CDR3: TGTGCCATCGGTCCGGGAAACTACAATGAGCAGTTCTTC.

The chain recombines TRBV7-6 with TRBJ2-3, with 9 bases fitting TRBD2. Germline-derived CDR1 and CDR2 are SGHVS and FNYEAQ. V shed 5 bases, J shed 0 bases, and the junction held 9 bases outside the gene matches. There are 17 residues in the CDR3. CDR3 protein: CASSHRTSVLSTDTQYF. In DNA form, the CDR3 reads TGTGCCAGCAGCCACCGGACTAGCGTGTTAAGCACAGATACGCAGTATTTT.

This clone was observed once. J is TRBJ2-3 and V is TRBV10-1; D not certain. Germline lookup yields CDR1 WNHNN and CDR2 SYGVQD (reference sequence). CDR3 size: 13 residues. The CDR3 DNA is TGCGTTTCAGATTCACCTTCAACAGATACGCAGTATTTT. Residues: CVSDSPSTDTQYF.

Comment on this clone: The same CDR3 arises from other DNA sequences in this sample as well. The rearrangement uses TRBV18 and TRBJ2-1; 15 nucleotides align to TRBD2. Germline CDR1 reads KGHSH; CDR2 reads LQKENI. The CDR3 extends over 17 amino acids. Losses at the gene ends were 0 bases for V and 7 bases for J; bases not matched to a gene: 4. The CDR3 reads CASSPPGLAGGGNEQFF. CDR3 bases: TGTGCCAGCTCACCACCGGGACTAGCGGGGGGCGGAAATGAGCAGTTCTTC.

The chain employs TRBV10-3 and TRBJ2-7; the D is unclear. CDR1 is ENHRY and CDR2 is SYGVKD in the germline V gene. This CDR3 comprises 14 residues. V was pared by 11 bases and J by 0 bases, with 17 bases between. CDR3 amino acids: CAVSIALSSYEQYF. In DNA form, the CDR3 reads TGTGCCGTGAGTATAGCCCTTTCCTCCTACGAGCAGTACTTC.

This chain uses TRBV2 with TRBJ2-1; 12 bases fit TRBD2. The V and J ends lost 5 bases and 9 bases, in that order; junction bases with no gene match: 8. This CDR3 region has 15 residues. Germline V gives CDR1 SNHLY, CDR2 FYNNEI. The CDR3 DNA reads as TGTGCCAGCAGTTCCCTAGCGGGGGGGCCCGGTGAGCAGTTCTTC. Protein sequence: CASSSLAGGPGEQFF. The whole variable domain, remainder taken from reference TRBV2 and TRBJ2-1, is EPEVTQTPSHQVTQMGQEVILRCVPISNHLYFYWYRQILGQKVEFLVSFYNNEISEKSEIFDDQFSVERPDGSNFTLKIRSTKLEDSAMYFCASSSLAGGPGEQFFGPGTRLTVL.

This clone has more than one count but fewer than ten. The J gene is TRBJ2-2, the V gene TRBV30; D is ambiguous. Germline V gene sequence: CDR1 GTSNPN, CDR2 SVGIG (reference sequence). The CDR3 runs 11 residues. With 3 bases removed from V and 3 bases from J, the gap between germline ends came to 2 bases. CDR3 in amino acids: CAWRDTGELFF. The CDR3 DNA sequence: TGTGCCTGGAGGGACACCGGGGAGCTGTTTTTT.

The chain couples TRBV10-3 to TRBJ1-2; 7 bases are a match to TRBD1. V was pared by 3 bases and J by 8 bases, with 12 bases of the junction left unmatched. Germline loops: CDR1 ENHRY, CDR2 SYGVKD. The CDR3 runs to 15 residues. The CDR3 spells CAISDLGGGAEGYTF. In DNA form, the CDR3 reads TGTGCCATCAGTGATTTAGGAGGGGGCGCTGAGGGCTACACCTTC.

The chain is built from TRBV2 and TRBJ1-4; D uncertain. Trimming removed 6 bases at V and 8 bases at J, with 4 bases between. The CDR3 contains 10 residues. The V gene's germline CDR1 is SNHLY and CDR2 FYNNEI. This CDR3 reads CASRVEKLFF. CDR3 DNA: TGTGCCAGCAGGGTAGAAAAACTGTTTTTT.